Each of the 24 T cell receptor beta chains below was sequenced from the same sample in a study of CD8 T cells in Susac syndrome. Roughly 0.45 to 1 ug RNA was reverse transcribed with random hexamers. Each CDR3 protein is one row after TCRdb ran MiXCR on the immunoSEQ multiplex PCR reads. This table holds 50,000 to 65,000 distinct CDR3 sequences, roughly 92% found once. The specimen sequenced was CD8+ T cells from PBMCs. These receptor sequences come from a human donor in good health.

The rearrangement links TRBV7-3 to TRBJ2-1, with D possibly matching TRBD1 (6 bases). V was shortened by 5 bases and J by 7 bases, with 21 bases between the two germline ends. This CDR3 is built from 16 residues. Germline CDR1 is SGHTA and CDR2 is FQGTGA. The CDR3 nucleotides are TGTGCCAGCAGCCCGACCCAACAGGGAGTAAGGAATGAGCAGTTCTTC. Protein sequence: CASSPTQQGVRNEQFF.

The V gene is TRBV7-9, the J gene TRBJ2-5; the D call may be TRBD1 or TRBD2 (6 bases each). The CDR3 is 17 amino acids. Trimming removed 0 bases at V and 5 bases at J, with 19 bases between. Per germline, CDR1 SEHNR and CDR2 FQNEAQ (reference sequence). DNA for the CDR3: TGTGCCAGCAGCTTAGCGTCATCGGGGGCCGTGGAGGAGACCCAGTACTTC. Its translation: CASSLASSGAVEETQYF. Combining the CDR3 with reference TRBV7-9 and TRBJ2-5 gives the whole variable domain DTGVSQNPRHKITKRGQNVTFRCDPISEHNRLYWYRQTLGQGPEFLTYFQNEAQLEKSRLLSDRFSAERPKGSFSTLEIQRTEQGDSAMYLCASSLASSGAVEETQYFGPGTRLLVL.

The chain recombines TRBV4-1 with TRBJ2-1; TRBD2 matches 12 bases. This CDR3 comprises 18 residues. V was clipped by 4 bases and J by 0 bases; unmatched bases: 7. Germline V gives CDR1 MGHRA, CDR2 YSYEKL. In DNA form, the CDR3 reads TGCGCCAGCAGCCTTTCTAGCGGGGGGGCTAGCTCCTACAATGAGCAGTTCTTC. Translated: CASSLSSGGASSYNEQFF.

In its sample, this clonotype was seen a few times. The V call is TRBV7-9, the J call TRBJ2-7; possible D gene TRBD2, 6 bases. This CDR3 has 13 residues. CDR1 is SEHNR, CDR2 FQNEAQ, per germline (reference sequence). V was trimmed by 5 bases and J by 5 bases, leaving 13 bases between them. CDR3 residues: CASSQGGDDEQYF. The DNA for the CDR3 is TGTGCCAGCAGCCAAGGAGGGGACGACGAGCAGTACTTC.

The chain uses TRBV10-3 and TRBJ2-7; D is unresolved. CDR1 is ENHRY and CDR2 is SYGVKD in the germline V gene. V shed 5 bases and J shed 3 bases, with 8 bases lying between them. CDR3 length: 12 residues. As DNA, the CDR3 is TGTGCCATCAGTTCGACAAGCTACGAGCAGTACTTC. Protein sequence: CAISSTSYEQYF.

V and J are TRBV10-3 and TRBJ1-2; no firm D call. V was shortened by 5 bases and J by 8 bases, with 18 bases between the two germline ends. This CDR3 has 14 amino acids. Germline-derived CDR1 and CDR2 are ENHRY and SYGVKD. CDR3 amino acids: CAISSPPRGDGYTF. For the CDR3, the DNA is TGTGCCATCAGTTCCCCCCCGCGCGGAGACGGCTACACCTTC.

The V gene is TRBV7-9, the J gene TRBJ2-2; tentatively, D is TRBD2 (6 bases). CDR3 length: 16 amino acids. Germline V gene sequence: CDR1 SEHNR, CDR2 FQNEAQ (reference sequence). The V gene lost 5 bases and the J gene lost 3 bases, with 16 bases spanning the gap. DNA for the CDR3: TGTGCCAGCAGCCCACTTGCGGGGAGGTACACCGGGGAGCTGTTTTTT. The encoded protein is CASSPLAGRYTGELFF.

The chain carries TRBV4-3 and TRBJ2-5; D possibly corresponds to TRBD1 (6 bases). There are 14 residues in the CDR3. Germline CDR1 LGHNA, CDR2 YSLEER. Deletions cut 0 bases from V and 5 bases from J, with 10 bases between. In DNA, the CDR3 is TGCGCCAGCAGCCAAGACAGGGGCGGGGAGACCCAGTACTTC. It encodes CASSQDRGGETQYF.

This clonotype was observed once. V and J are TRBV25-1 and TRBJ1-2; weak D call: TRBD1 (5 bases). Germline V lookup: CDR1 MGHDK, CDR2 SYGVNS. V lost 6 bases to trimming and J lost 0 bases, with 8 bases between them. The CDR3 runs to 13 residues. Here the CDR3 DNA reads TGTGCCAGCAGGACAGATGCTAACTATGGCTACACCTTC. Its protein is CASRTDANYGYTF.

The chain carries TRBV7-9 and TRBJ2-5; unclear D gene. Germline V gene lookup returns CDR1 SEHNR and CDR2 FQNEAQ (reference sequence). The CDR3 is 14 amino acids. Trimming removed 3 bases from V and 5 bases from J, with 13 bases in between. CDR3 nucleotides: TGTGCCAGCAGCTTCCCCGTGGTGGGGGAGACCCAGTACTTC. Translating it yields CASSFPVVGETQYF.

The chain joins TRBV5-1 to TRBJ2-7; possible D gene TRBD1, 6 bases. V lost 3 bases and J 7 bases, leaving 14 bases between the germline ends. Germline CDR1 is SGHRS and CDR2 is YFSETQ. CDR3 length equals 13 residues. CDR3 amino acids: CASSYYREREQYF. As DNA, the CDR3 is TGCGCCAGCAGCTATTACAGGGAACGGGAGCAGTACTTC.

The V and J genes are TRBV11-1 and TRBJ1-2; D not resolved. The CDR3 sequence is 13 residues long. Deletions cut 5 bases from V and 5 bases from J, with 12 bases between. Germline-derived CDR1 and CDR2 are SGHAT and FQDESV (reference sequence). The CDR3 region has the DNA TGTGCCAGCAGCGGGAGGCAGCATTATGGCTACACCTTC. Encoded protein: CASSGRQHYGYTF.

The rearrangement joins TRBV12-5 to TRBJ2-1; no reliable D call. V was trimmed by 5 bases and J by 7 bases, leaving 9 bases between them. CDR1 LGHNT and CDR2 FRNRAP come from the germline V gene. CDR3 size: 12 residues. DNA for the CDR3: TGTGCTAGTGGTCGAGGTCTGAATGAGCAGTTCTTC. Its protein is CASGRGLNEQFF.

The chain recombines TRBV9 with TRBJ2-3; D remains unclear. The germline V gene encodes CDR1 SGDLS and CDR2 YYNGEE. Trimming removed 0 bases from V and 2 bases from J, with 10 bases in between. This CDR3 region has 15 residues. The CDR3 sequence is CASSVGIAPTDTQYF. The CDR3 coding sequence is TGTGCCAGCAGCGTAGGAATAGCACCCACAGATACGCAGTATTTT. The full variable domain, in which reference TRBV9 and TRBJ2-3 provide the parts outside the CDR3, is DSGVTQTPKHLITATGQRVTLRCSPRSGDLSVYWYQQSLDQGLQFLIQYYNGEERAKGNILERFSAQQFPDLHSELNLSSLELGDSALYFCASSVGIAPTDTQYFGPGTRLTVL.

The rearrangement links TRBV6-1 to TRBJ2-7; D uncertain. V was shortened by 2 bases and J by 3 bases, with 5 bases between the two germline ends. The CDR3 is made up of 12 amino acids. Germline CDR1 MNHNS, CDR2 SASEGT. The DNA of the CDR3 is TGTGCCAGCAGTGAATCTCACTACGAGCAGTACTTC. It codes for CASSESHYEQYF.

This chain connects TRBV5-1 to TRBJ1-4; the D gene is possibly TRBD1 (6 bases). Trimming shortened V by 0 bases and J by 2 bases, and 11 bases separated the two germline ends. Germline V lookup: CDR1 SGHRS, CDR2 YFSETQ. CDR3 length equals 16 residues. The CDR3 protein is CASSLEGGATNEKLFF. The CDR3 DNA reads TGCGCCAGCAGCTTGGAAGGGGGGGCGACTAATGAAAAACTGTTTTTT.

This rearrangement joins TRBV4-1 to TRBJ1-5; TRBD1 is a possible D gene (6 bases). CDR3 length equals 14 residues. V lost 1 base to trimming and J lost 5 bases, with 9 bases between them. The germline V gene encodes CDR1 MGHRA and CDR2 YSYEKL. DNA for the CDR3: TGCGCCAGCAGCCAAGTGGGGGCCTATCAGCCCCAGCATTTT. Translation gives CASSQVGAYQPQHF.

The chain has TRBV6-2 or TRBV6-3 and TRBJ1-2; no clear D gene. Per germline, CDR1 MNHEY and CDR2 SVGEGT. Trimming removed 2 bases from V and 6 bases from J, with 4 bases in between. The CDR3 has 11 amino acids. In nucleotides, the CDR3 is TGTGCCAGCAGTTACCCGGATGGCTACACCTTC. It yields the protein CASSYPDGYTF.

The chain joins TRBV5-6 to TRBJ2-1; the match to TRBD2 covers 9 bases. With 3 bases clipped from V and 6 bases from J, the junction kept 1 base outside the gene matches. Looked up from germline, CDR1 is SGHDT and CDR2 is YYEEEE. The CDR3 spans 13 residues. CDR3 amino acids: CASSSSGINEQFF. CDR3 nucleotide sequence: TGTGCCAGCAGCTCTAGCGGGATCAATGAGCAGTTCTTC.

The chain has TRBV4-2 and TRBJ1-5; D is uncertain. This CDR3 comprises 15 residues. Germline CDR1 reads LGHNA; CDR2 reads YNFKEQ. V gave up 0 bases and J gave up 0 bases, with 6 bases separating them. The DNA for the CDR3 is TGTGCCAGCAGCCAAGAGCTTTATAGCAATCAGCCCCAGCATTTT. Translated: CASSQELYSNQPQHF.

This clonotype was observed a handful of times. The chain uses TRBV20-1 and TRBJ2-7, with D tentatively TRBD2 (6 bases). The V gene lost 6 bases and the J gene lost 3 bases, with 24 bases spanning the gap. Germline V gene lookup returns CDR1 DFQATT and CDR2 SNEGSKA (reference sequence). The CDR3 is made up of 16 amino acids. CDR3 in DNA: TGCAGTGCACCTTTTCGCCGGGAGAACAAGGGCTACGAGCAGTACTTC. Its protein product is CSAPFRRENKGYEQYF.

The chain is built from TRBV20-1 and TRBJ1-1, with 7 nucleotides matching TRBD1. CDR1 is DFQATT, CDR2 SNEGSKA, per germline (reference sequence). The CDR3 is 13 amino acids. With V trimmed by 4 bases and J by 3 bases, 5 bases remained unmatched. Here the CDR3 reads CSAINRGDTEAFF. CDR3 coding DNA: TGCAGTGCTATAAACAGGGGAGACACTGAAGCTTTCTTT.

The genes are TRBV5-5 and TRBJ1-2; TRBD1 aligns across 8 bases. Germline CDR1 is SGHKS and CDR2 is YYEKEE (reference sequence). Trimming at V came to 0 bases and at J to 4 bases, leaving 2 bases not matched to a gene. CDR3 length: 14 residues. The CDR3 DNA is TGTGCCAGCAGCTTGGGTGGACAGGGCTATGGCTACACCTTC. This translates into CASSLGGQGYGYTF.

This chain uses TRBV27 with TRBJ2-5; no clear D. Germline-derived CDR1 and CDR2 are MNHEY and SMNVEV (reference sequence). Trimming took off 2 bases at V and 9 bases at J, with 13 bases between the two ends. The CDR3 has 13 amino acids. The CDR3 sequence is CASSLGSLGAQYF. The CDR3 bases are TGTGCCAGCAGTTTAGGCAGCCTTGGGGCCCAGTACTTC.